These T cell receptor beta chains were read from a single sample in a study of vaccination and CD4 T cells after COVID-19. What these receptors recognize is not known. TCRdb reanalysed the PCR reads using MiXCR and keeps one entry per CDR3 protein. The repertoire holds some 21,000 distinct CDR3 sequences, approximately 42% seen once, with just under 5% in the top ten. Sequenced here: CD4+ T cells from blood, cultured in vitro, sampled about 7 months after SARS-CoV-2 vaccination. The source of these receptors is a human donor who had recovered from COVID-19. Both conserved end residues are part of each CDR3. Fields, in order: D gene, clone size, V gene, J gene, CDR3 protein, CDR3 DNA. The D gene is left open where the match is weak. For some rows the clone size is stated as once, few or many, or as a class when expanded; others skip it.

-	few	TRBV6-1	TRBJ2-5	CASSRMIGLGRETQYF	TGTGCCAGCAGTCGAATGATCGGGCTCGGGCGTGAGACCCAGTACTTC
TRBD2	once	TRBV20-1	TRBJ2-7	CSASGTKGLAGNYEQYF	TGCAGTGCTAGCGGCACCAAAGGACTAGCGGGCAACTACGAGCAGTACTTC
-	medium-sized	TRBV20-1	TRBJ1-6	CSARVGIVGSYNSPLHF	TGCAGTGCTAGAGTGGGTATTGTGGGCTCCTATAATTCACCCCTCCACTTT
TRBD1	few	TRBV7-9	TRBJ1-6	CASSGTGGLGSPLHF	TGTGCCAGCAGCGGTACAGGGGGCCTAGGGTCACCCCTCCACTTT
-	-	TRBV20-1	TRBJ1-5	CSANGNNQPQHF	TGCAGTGCTAACGGGAACAATCAGCCCCAGCATTTT
TRBD2	-	TRBV19	TRBJ2-7	CASSIERGSSYEQYF	TGTGCCAGTAGTATAGAGCGGGGGAGCTCCTACGAGCAGTACTTC
-	-	TRBV20-1	TRBJ1-2	CSASNTNYGYTF	TGCAGTGCTAGTAACACTAACTATGGCTACACCTTC
-	few	TRBV20-1	TRBJ1-5	CSARLGRVAQPQHF	TGCAGTGCTAGATTAGGAAGGGTGGCTCAGCCCCAGCATTTT
-	-	TRBV15	TRBJ2-5	CATSRDRPETQYF	TGTGCCACCAGCAGAGATAGACCGGAGACCCAGTACTTC
-	-	TRBV20-1	TRBJ1-5	CSARDSGGPGNQPQHF	TGCAGTGCTAGAGATTCGGGAGGACCGGGCAATCAGCCCCAGCATTTT
-	-	TRBV20-1	TRBJ2-1	CSASYNEQFF	TGCAGTGCTAGCTACAATGAGCAGTTCTTC
TRBD2	-	TRBV2	TRBJ2-3	CASNGRFSTDTQYF	TGTGCCAGCAACGGGAGGTTTAGCACAGATACGCAGTATTTT
TRBD2	few	TRBV6-1	TRBJ2-3	CASRLAGGQDTQYF	TGTGCCAGCAGATTAGCGGGAGGGCAAGATACGCAGTATTTT
TRBD1	few	TRBV6-1	TRBJ1-6	CASSTTGTGSSPLHF	TGTGCCAGCAGTACAACCGGGACAGGGTCCTCACCCCTCCACTTT
-	few	TRBV20-1	TRBJ1-1	CSARSGVMNTEAFF	TGCAGTGCTAGATCGGGGGTTATGAACACTGAAGCTTTCTTT
-	few	TRBV20-1	TRBJ1-1	CSAARNMNTEAFF	TGCAGTGCTGCCAGAAACATGAACACTGAAGCTTTCTTT
-	-	TRBV28	TRBJ2-5	CASSLTVETQYF	TGTGCCAGCAGTTTAACCGTAGAGACCCAGTACTTC
TRBD2	few	TRBV20-1	TRBJ2-1	CSAGAGANYNEQFF	TGCAGTGCCGGAGCGGGAGCTAACTACAATGAGCAGTTCTTC